A selection of T cell receptor beta chains follows, all from one sample in a study of sequential checkpoint blockade in melanoma. Method: immunoSEQ multiplex PCR; TCRdb's copy keeps in-frame clones and lacks some. The data hold more than 10,000 clones, with 60% to 80% observed a single time. The material sequenced was CD8+ T cells sorted from blood (inferred from file names), taken from a patient given nivolumab and ipilimumab in sequence. Every receptor here comes from a human patient with melanoma. Some clones in this sample may be carry-over from other donors' samples. CDR3s include the opening cysteine and the closing phenylalanine or tryptophan. The order of the fields is J gene, V gene, CDR3 protein.

J gene: TRBJ2-7
V gene: TRBV28
CDR3 protein: CASRRRYEQYF

J gene: TRBJ1-1
V gene: TRBV4-3
CDR3 protein: CASSHSEGTEAFF

J gene: TRBJ2-2
V gene: TRBV7-5
CDR3 protein: CARSLVTGINTGELFF

J gene: TRBJ1-1
V gene: TRBV5-1
CDR3 protein: CASRGQTNTEAFF

J gene: TRBJ2-7
V gene: TRBV11-2
CDR3 protein: CASSLSRELPYEQYF

J gene: TRBJ1-1
V gene: TRBV7-9
CDR3 protein: CASSSLTGKRGEAFF

J gene: TRBJ2-5
V gene: TRBV19
CDR3 protein: CASSIRSGRGQETQYF

J gene: TRBJ1-1
V gene: TRBV14
CDR3 protein: CASSQGGQFEAFF

J gene: TRBJ1-1
V gene: TRBV7-2
CDR3 protein: CASSIGQGDEAFF

J gene: TRBJ2-7
V gene: TRBV12-5
CDR3 protein: CASGYSGREQYF

J gene: TRBJ1-5
V gene: TRBV28
CDR3 protein: CASSWDNWGQPQHF

J gene: TRBJ1-2
V gene: TRBV7-9
CDR3 protein: CASSLGPGGYGYTF

J gene: TRBJ2-3
V gene: TRBV29-1
CDR3 protein: CSVVLAGVTDTQYF

J gene: TRBJ2-3
V gene: TRBV15
CDR3 protein: CATSREARGSDTQYF

J gene: TRBJ2-5
V gene: TRBV7-9
CDR3 protein: CASSSWETGSEETQYF

J gene: TRBJ2-1
V gene: TRBV11-2
CDR3 protein: CASSPPGQTYNEQFF

J gene: TRBJ1-6
V gene: TRBV7-2
CDR3 protein: CASSLTGPSPLHF

J gene: TRBJ1-2
V gene: TRBV4-2
CDR3 protein: CASSQLRVDGYTF

J gene: TRBJ2-5
V gene: TRBV4-3
CDR3 protein: CASSQDHTGRETQYF

J gene: TRBJ2-5
V gene: TRBV27
CDR3 protein: CASSLWGQQETQYF

J gene: TRBJ1-6
V gene: TRBV9
CDR3 protein: CASSVGTGTVPLHF

J gene: TRBJ2-3
V gene: TRBV15
CDR3 protein: CATRDGGGADTQYF

J gene: TRBJ1-5
V gene: TRBV4-3
CDR3 protein: CASSQFTGYQPQHF

J gene: TRBJ1-2
V gene: TRBV19
CDR3 protein: CASSPRHRGDGYTF

J gene: TRBJ2-7
V gene: TRBV15
CDR3 protein: CATSRTPGTGHYEQYF

J gene: TRBJ2-2
V gene: TRBV6-5
CDR3 protein: CASSSGTDNTGELFF

J gene: TRBJ1-1
V gene: TRBV9
CDR3 protein: CASSGGGTRSSTEAFF

J gene: TRBJ1-5
V gene: TRBV4-1
CDR3 protein: CASSQDGNSNQPQHF

J gene: TRBJ2-1
V gene: TRBV7-3
CDR3 protein: CASSLTPGNNEQFF

J gene: TRBJ1-5
V gene: TRBV6-1
CDR3 protein: CASSERGQGRNQPQHF

J gene: TRBJ1-2
V gene: TRBV27
CDR3 protein: CASSDGVWDGYTF